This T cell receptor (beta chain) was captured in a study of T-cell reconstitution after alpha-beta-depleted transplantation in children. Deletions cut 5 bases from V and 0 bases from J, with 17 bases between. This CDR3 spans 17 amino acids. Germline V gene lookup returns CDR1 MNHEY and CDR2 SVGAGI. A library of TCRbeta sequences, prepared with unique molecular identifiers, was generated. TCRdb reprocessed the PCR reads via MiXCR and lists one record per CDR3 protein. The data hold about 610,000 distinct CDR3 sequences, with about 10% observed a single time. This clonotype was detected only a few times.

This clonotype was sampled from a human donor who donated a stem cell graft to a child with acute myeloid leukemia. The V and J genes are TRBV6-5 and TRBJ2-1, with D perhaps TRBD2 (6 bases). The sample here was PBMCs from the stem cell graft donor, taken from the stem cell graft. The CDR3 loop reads CASSPPSAGYSYNEQFF. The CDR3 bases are TGTGCCAGCAGTCCACCTTCAGCGGGTTACTCCTACAATGAGCAGTTCTTC.